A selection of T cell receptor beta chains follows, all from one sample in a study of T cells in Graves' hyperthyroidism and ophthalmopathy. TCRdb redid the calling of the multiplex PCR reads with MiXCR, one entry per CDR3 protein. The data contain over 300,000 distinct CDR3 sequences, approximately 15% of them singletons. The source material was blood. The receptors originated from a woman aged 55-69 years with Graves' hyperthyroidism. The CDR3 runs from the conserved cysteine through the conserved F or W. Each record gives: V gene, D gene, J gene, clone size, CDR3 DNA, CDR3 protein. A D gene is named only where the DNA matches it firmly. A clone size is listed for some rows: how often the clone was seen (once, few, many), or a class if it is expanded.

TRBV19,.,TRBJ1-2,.,TGTGCCAGTAGACGGGACGGAGGTTTCTATGGCTACACCTTC,CASRRDGGFYGYTF
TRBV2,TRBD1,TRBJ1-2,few,TGTGCCAGTTCGGACAGGGGGCGAATCTACACCTTC,CASSDRGRIYTF
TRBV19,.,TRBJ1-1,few,TGTGCCCGCCGGCCACAGGGCCCTGTCGGGACTGAAGCTTTCTTT,CARRPQGPVGTEAFF
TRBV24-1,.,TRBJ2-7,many,TGTGCCACCAGTGAGGGGGAACACGAGCAGTACTTC,CATSEGEHEQYF
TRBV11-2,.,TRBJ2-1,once,TGTGCCAGCAGCAGATGGGGAGGTGAGCAGTTCTTC,CASSRWGGEQFF
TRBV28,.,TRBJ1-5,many,TGTGCCAGCAGTTTTATGGGGGCGGGGAGCAATCAGCCCCAGCATTTT,CASSFMGAGSNQPQHF
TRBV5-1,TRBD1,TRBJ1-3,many,TGCGCCAGCAGCTTCAGACCGGGACAGGGAATAGCTGGAAACACCATATATTTT,CASSFRPGQGIAGNTIYF
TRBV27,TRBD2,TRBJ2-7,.,TGTGCCAGCAGGAATCTAGCGGGAGCTTACGAGCAGTACTTC,CASRNLAGAYEQYF
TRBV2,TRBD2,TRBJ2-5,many,TGTGCCAGCAGTGATACCCGGACTAGCGGGAGAGATGGCCAAGAGACCCAGTACTTC,CASSDTRTSGRDGQETQYF
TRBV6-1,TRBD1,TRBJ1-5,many,TGTGCCAGCAATCCGGGACAGGGGTACAATCAGCCCCAGCATTTT,CASNPGQGYNQPQHF
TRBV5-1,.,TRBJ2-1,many,TGTGCCAGCAGCTTACCCGGTAATGAGCAGTTCTTC,CASSLPGNEQFF
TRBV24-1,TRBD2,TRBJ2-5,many,TGTGCCACCAGTGACCACCCTCAAGGACTAGCGATCCAAGAGACCCAGTACTTC,CATSDHPQGLAIQETQYF
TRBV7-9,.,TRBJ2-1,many,TGTGCCAGCACCTTCCTTGGGGCCCCTAACAATGAGCAGTTCTTC,CASTFLGAPNNEQFF
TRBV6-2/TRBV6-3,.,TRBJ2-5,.,TGTGCCAGCGCACGGGCCCAAGAGACCCAGTACTTC,CASARAQETQYF
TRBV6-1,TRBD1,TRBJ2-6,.,TGTGCCAGCAGTCGGGACAGTTTTGGGGCCAACGTCCTGACTTTC,CASSRDSFGANVLTF
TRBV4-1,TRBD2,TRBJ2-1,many,TGCGCCAGCAGCAGCCTCGGGAGGGCCATGGACAATGAGCAGTTCTTC,CASSSLGRAMDNEQFF
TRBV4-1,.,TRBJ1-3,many,TGCGCCAGCAGCCAAGATCCGGCCTCTGGAAACACCATATATTTT,CASSQDPASGNTIYF
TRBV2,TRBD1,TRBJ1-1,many,TGTGCCAGCACTTTCTCGCAGGGGGCGTCAGGCACTGAAGCTTTCTTT,CASTFSQGASGTEAFF
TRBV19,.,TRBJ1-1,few,TGTGCCGTTTTAGGGGTGAACACTGAAGCTTTCTTT,CAVLGVNTEAFF
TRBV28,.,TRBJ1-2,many,TGTGCCAGCAGTAGCGGTGACTATGGCTACACCTTC,CASSSGDYGYTF
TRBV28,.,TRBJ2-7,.,TGTGCCAGCAGTTTCAGACTAAACTACGAGCAGTACTTC,CASSFRLNYEQYF
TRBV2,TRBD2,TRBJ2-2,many,TGTGCCAGCAGGGAAGCGGGAGGCGCGAACACCGGGGAGCTGTTTTTT,CASREAGGANTGELFF
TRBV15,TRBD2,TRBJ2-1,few,TGTGCCACCAGCAGACTCTTGATCGGGACTAGCTCCCACAATGAGCAGTTCTTC,CATSRLLIGTSSHNEQFF
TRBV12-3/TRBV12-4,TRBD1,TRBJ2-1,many,TGTGCCAGCAGCCAGACAGGGGATGGTGGTAATGAGCAGTTCTTC,CASSQTGDGGNEQFF
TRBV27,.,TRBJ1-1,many,TGTGCCAGCAGTTTATCTGGGCTCGTGAACACTGAAGCTTTCTTT,CASSLSGLVNTEAFF
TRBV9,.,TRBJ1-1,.,TGTGCCAGCAGCCGAGGGCAGGCCCTAGGGGCTTTCTTT,CASSRGQALGAFF
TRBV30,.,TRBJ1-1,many,TGTGCCTGGAGTAGGCGGAATGAAGCTTTCTTT,CAWSRRNEAFF
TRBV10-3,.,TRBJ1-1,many,TGTGCCATCAGTGAGGGGGGCACGAACACTGAAGCTTTCTTT,CAISEGGTNTEAFF
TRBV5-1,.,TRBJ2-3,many,TGCGCCAGCAGCTTGGGGACAGCAAGACCCACAGATACGCAGTATTTT,CASSLGTARPTDTQYF
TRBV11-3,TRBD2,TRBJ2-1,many,TGTGCCAGCAGCTTAGGAACTAGCGGGGTCGACTCCTACAATGAGCAGTTCTTC,CASSLGTSGVDSYNEQFF
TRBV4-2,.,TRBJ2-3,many,TGTGCCAGCAGCCAAGAACTTGTAAGATCCCCTAGCACAGATACGCAGTATTTT,CASSQELVRSPSTDTQYF
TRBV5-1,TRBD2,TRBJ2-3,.,TGCGCCAGCAAAGGGCTAGCGGGAGAGTCAGATACGCAGTATTTT,CASKGLAGESDTQYF
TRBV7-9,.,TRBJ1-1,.,TGTGCCAGCAGCTTAGGGGAGATGAACACTGAAGCTTTCTTT,CASSLGEMNTEAFF
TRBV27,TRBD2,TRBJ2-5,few,TGTGCCAGCAGTCTTACGCGGGAGGAGGGGGAGACCCAGTACTTC,CASSLTREEGETQYF
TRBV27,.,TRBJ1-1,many,TGTGCCAGCAGTTCCCAGGGAGGGAACACTGAAGCTTTCTTT,CASSSQGGNTEAFF
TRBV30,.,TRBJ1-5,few,TGTGCCTGGAGTGTACTAGGGGGTAATCAGCCCCAGCATTTT,CAWSVLGGNQPQHF
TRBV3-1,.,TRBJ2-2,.,TGTGCCAGCAGCCAAGGAGGGCCGGGTGTTACCGGGGAGCTGTTTTTT,CASSQGGPGVTGELFF
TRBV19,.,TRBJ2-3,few,TGTGCCAGTAGTACCTTTCTAAGGGGAGATACGCAGTATTTT,CASSTFLRGDTQYF
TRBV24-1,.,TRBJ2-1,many,TGTGCCACCAGTGATCTTGACAGTCCAAGTGAGCAGTTCTTC,CATSDLDSPSEQFF